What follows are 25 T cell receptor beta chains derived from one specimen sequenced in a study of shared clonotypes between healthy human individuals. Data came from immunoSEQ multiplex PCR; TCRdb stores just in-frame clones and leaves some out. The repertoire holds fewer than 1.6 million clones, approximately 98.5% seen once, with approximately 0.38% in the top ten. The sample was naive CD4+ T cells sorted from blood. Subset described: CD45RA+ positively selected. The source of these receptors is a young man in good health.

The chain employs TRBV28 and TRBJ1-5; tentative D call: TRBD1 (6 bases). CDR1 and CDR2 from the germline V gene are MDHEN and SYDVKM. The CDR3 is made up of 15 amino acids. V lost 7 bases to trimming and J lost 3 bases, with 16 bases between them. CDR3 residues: CASTVGGAVNQPQHF. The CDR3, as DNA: TGTGCCAGCACCGTTGGGGGGGCGGTCAATCAGCCCCAGCATTTT.

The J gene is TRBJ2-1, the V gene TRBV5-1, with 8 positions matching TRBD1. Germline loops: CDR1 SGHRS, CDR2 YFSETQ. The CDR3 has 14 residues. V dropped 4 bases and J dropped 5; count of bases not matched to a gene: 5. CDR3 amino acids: CASSRRDRHNEQFF. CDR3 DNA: TGCGCCAGCAGCCGACGGGACAGGCACAATGAGCAGTTCTTC.

The chain's CDR3 is CASSLRGLAGGPSYEQYF. The CDR3 nucleotides are TGTGCCAGCAGCTTACGGGGACTAGCGGGAGGGCCCTCCTACGAGCAGTACTTC. The rearrangement joins TRBV11-2 to TRBJ2-7, with TRBD2 matching 16 bases. Germline V gene lookup returns CDR1 SGHAT and CDR2 FQNNGV. V lost 2 bases and J lost 0; bases outside the gene matches: 4. The CDR3 has 18 amino acids.

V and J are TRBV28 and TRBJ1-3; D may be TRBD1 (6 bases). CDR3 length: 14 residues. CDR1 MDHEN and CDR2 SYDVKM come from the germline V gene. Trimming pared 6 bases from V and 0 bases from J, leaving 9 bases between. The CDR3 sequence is CASSGTSSGNTIYF. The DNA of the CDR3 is TGTGCCAGCAGCGGGACATCCTCTGGAAACACCATATATTTT.

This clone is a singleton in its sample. As DNA, the CDR3 is TGCGCCAGCAGACAGGGTTCAACTAATGAAAAACTGTTTTTT. This sequence encodes CASRQGSTNEKLFF. The rearrangement uses TRBV5-1 and TRBJ1-4; D possibly corresponds to TRBD1 (6 bases). This CDR3 has 14 amino acids. CDR1 is SGHRS and CDR2 is YFSETQ in the germline V gene. V lost 5 bases and J lost 0, with 8 bases in between.

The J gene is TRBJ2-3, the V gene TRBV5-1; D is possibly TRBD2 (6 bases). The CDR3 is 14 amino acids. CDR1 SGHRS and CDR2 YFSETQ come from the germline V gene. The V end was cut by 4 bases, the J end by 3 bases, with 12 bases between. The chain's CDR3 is CASSGGLRTDTQYF. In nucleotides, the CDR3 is TGCGCCAGCAGCGGAGGGTTAAGGACAGATACGCAGTATTTT. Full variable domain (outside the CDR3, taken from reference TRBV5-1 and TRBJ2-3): KAGVTQTPRYLIKTRGQQVTLSCSPISGHRSVSWYQQTPGQGLQFLFEYFSETQRNKGNFPGRFSGRQFSNSRSEMNVSTLELGDSALYLCASSGGLRTDTQYFGPGTRLTVL.

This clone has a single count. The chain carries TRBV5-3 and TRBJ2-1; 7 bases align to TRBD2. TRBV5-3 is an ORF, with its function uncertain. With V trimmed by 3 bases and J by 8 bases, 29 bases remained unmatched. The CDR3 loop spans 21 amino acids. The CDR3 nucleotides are TGTGCCAGAAGCTCCTCCTCATTACTAGCGTGGGGCCCTGGTGCGACTGATGAGCAGTTCTTC. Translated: CARSSSSLLAWGPGATDEQFF.

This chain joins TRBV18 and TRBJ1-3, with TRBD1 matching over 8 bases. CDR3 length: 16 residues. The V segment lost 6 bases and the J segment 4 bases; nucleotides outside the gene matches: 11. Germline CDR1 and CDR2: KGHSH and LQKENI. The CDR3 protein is CASSPKTGANGNTIYF. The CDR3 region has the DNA TGTGCCAGCTCCCCGAAGACAGGGGCCAACGGAAACACCATATATTTT.

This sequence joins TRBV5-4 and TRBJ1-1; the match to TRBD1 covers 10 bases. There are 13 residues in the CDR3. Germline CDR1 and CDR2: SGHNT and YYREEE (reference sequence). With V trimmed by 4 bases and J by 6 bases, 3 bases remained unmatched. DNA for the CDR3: TGTGCCAGCAGCGCGGGACAGGGGCCTGAAGCTTTCTTT. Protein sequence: CASSAGQGPEAFF.

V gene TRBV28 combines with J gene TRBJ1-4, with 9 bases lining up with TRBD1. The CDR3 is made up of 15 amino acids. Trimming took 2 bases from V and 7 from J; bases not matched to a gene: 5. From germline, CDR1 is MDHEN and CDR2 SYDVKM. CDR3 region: CASSLRPGQGEKLFF. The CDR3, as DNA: TGTGCCAGCAGTTTAAGGCCGGGACAGGGTGAAAAACTGTTTTTT. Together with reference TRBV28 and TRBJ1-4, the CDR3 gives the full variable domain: DVKVTQSSRYLVKRTGEKVFLECVQDMDHENMFWYRQDPGLGLRLIYFSYDVKMKEKGDIPEGYSVSREKKERFSLILESASTNQTSMYLCASSLRPGQGEKLFFGSGTQLSVL.

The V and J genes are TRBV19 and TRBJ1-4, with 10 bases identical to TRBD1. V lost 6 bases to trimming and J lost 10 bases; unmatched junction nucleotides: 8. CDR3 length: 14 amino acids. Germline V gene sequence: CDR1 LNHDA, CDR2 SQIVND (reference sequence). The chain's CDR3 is CASSKTGGRGKLFF. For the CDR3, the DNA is TGTGCCAGTAGCAAGACAGGGGGCCGAGGAAAACTGTTTTTT.

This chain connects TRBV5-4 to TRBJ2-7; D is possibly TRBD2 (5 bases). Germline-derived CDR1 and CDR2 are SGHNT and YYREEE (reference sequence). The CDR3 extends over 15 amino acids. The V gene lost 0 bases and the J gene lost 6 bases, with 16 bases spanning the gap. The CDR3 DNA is TGTGCCAGCAGCTTGGGTGGACTCGGAAGAGGCGAGCAGTACTTC. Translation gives CASSLGGLGRGEQYF.

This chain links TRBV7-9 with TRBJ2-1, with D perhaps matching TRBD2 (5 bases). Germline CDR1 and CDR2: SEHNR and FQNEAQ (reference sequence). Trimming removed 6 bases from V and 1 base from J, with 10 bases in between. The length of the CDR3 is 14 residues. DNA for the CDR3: TGTGCCAGCAGGTATGAGGGTTCCTACAATGAGCAGTTCTTC. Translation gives CASRYEGSYNEQFF.

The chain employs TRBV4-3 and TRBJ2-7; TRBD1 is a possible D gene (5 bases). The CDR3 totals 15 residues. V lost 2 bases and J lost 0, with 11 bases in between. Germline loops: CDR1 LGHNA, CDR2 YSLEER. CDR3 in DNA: TGCGCCAGCAGCCAAATTCAGGGAAGCTCCTACGAGCAGTACTTC. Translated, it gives CASSQIQGSSYEQYF.

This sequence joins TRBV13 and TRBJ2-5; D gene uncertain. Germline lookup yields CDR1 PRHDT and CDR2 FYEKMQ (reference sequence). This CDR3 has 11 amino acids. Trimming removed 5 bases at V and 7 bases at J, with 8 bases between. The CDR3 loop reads CASSQTGTQYF. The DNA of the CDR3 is TGTGCCAGCAGCCAAACCGGGACCCAGTACTTC.

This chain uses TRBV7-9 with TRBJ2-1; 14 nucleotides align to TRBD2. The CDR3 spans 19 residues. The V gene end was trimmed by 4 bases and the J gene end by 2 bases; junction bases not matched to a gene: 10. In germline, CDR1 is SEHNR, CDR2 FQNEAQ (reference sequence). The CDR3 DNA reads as TGTGCCAGCAGCTACTCGGGACTAGCGGGAGATGTAACCTACAATGAGCAGTTCTTC. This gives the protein CASSYSGLAGDVTYNEQFF.

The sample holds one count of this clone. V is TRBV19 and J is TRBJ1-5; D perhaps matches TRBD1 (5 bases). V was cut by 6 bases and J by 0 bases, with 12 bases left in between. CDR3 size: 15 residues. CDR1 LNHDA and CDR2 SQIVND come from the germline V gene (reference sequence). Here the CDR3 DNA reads TGTGCCAGTAGCAAGACGGGGCCTAGCAATCAGCCCCAGCATTTT. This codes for CASSKTGPSNQPQHF.

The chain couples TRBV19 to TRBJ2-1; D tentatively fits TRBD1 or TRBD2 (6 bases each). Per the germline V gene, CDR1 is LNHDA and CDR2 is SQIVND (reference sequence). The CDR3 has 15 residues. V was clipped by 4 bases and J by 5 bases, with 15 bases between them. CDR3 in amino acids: CASSRGGQVNNEQFF. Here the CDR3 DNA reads TGTGCCAGTAGTAGAGGGGGGCAGGTAAACAATGAGCAGTTCTTC.

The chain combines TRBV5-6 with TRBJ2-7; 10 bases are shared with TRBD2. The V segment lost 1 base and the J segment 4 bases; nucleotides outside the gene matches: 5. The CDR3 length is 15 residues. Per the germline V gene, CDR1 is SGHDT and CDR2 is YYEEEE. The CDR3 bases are TGTGCCAGCAGCTTGCTAGCGGGAGCGTTATACGAGCAGTACTTC. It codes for CASSLLAGALYEQYF.

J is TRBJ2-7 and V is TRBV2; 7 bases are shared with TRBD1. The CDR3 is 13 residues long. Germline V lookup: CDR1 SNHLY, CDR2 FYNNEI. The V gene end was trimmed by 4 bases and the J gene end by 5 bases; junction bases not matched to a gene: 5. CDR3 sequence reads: CASSADRLDEQYF. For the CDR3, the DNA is TGTGCCAGCAGTGCGGACAGGTTGGACGAGCAGTACTTC.

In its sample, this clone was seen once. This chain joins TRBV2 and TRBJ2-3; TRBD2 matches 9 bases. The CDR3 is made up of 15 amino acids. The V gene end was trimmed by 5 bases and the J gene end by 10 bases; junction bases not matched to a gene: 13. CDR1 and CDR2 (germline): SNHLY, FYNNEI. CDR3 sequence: CASSTVAASGGSQYF. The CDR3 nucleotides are TGTGCCAGCAGTACAGTAGCGGCAAGCGGGGGGTCGCAGTATTTT.

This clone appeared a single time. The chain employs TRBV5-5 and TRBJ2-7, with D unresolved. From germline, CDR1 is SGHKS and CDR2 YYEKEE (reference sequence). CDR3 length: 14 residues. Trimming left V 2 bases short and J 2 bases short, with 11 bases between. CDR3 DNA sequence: TGTGCCAGCAGCTTCGACGGTAAACCCTACGAGCAGTACTTC. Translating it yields CASSFDGKPYEQYF.

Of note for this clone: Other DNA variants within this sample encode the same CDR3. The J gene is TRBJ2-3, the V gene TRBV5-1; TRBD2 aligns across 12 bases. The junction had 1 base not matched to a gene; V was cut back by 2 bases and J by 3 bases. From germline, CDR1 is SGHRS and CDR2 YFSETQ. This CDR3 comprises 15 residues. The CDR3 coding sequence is TGCGCCAGCAGCTTACTAGCGGGAGGTACAGATACGCAGTATTTT. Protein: CASSLLAGGTDTQYF. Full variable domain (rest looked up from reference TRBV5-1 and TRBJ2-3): KAGVTQTPRYLIKTRGQQVTLSCSPISGHRSVSWYQQTPGQGLQFLFEYFSETQRNKGNFPGRFSGRQFSNSRSEMNVSTLELGDSALYLCASSLLAGGTDTQYFGPGTRLTVL.

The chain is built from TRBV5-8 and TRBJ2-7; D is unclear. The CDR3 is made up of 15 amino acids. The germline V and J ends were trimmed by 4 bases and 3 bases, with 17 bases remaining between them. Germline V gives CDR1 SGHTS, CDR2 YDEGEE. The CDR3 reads CASSLVNRRYYEQYF. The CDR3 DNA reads TGTGCCAGCAGCCTCGTAAACCGACGTTACTACGAGCAGTACTTC.

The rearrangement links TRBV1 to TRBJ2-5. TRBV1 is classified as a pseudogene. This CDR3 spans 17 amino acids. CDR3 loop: CTSSLLSQGGLQETQYF. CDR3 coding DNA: TGCACCAGCAGCCTCTTATCCCAAGGGGGACTCCAAGAGACCCAGTACTTC.